This TCR beta chain was retrieved from a study of STAT5B mutations in CD4+ large granular lymphocyte leukemia. Whole-study results and caveats: Compared with healthy controls (2/35), patient top clones favored TRBV06 (8/27).

Here immunoSEQ multiplex PCR was the method, and the copy in TCRdb shows in-frame clones only, minus some. Altogether 31,000 or so clones are present, roughly three quarters being singletons, with the ten largest covering 2.1%. CDR1 is SQVTM, CDR2 ANQGSEA, per germline. The CDR3 length is 12 residues. V was pared by 3 bases and J by 3 bases, with 9 bases between. Details on this clone: Its antigen is undetermined.

The sequence was collected from a human donor in good health. Sequencing was performed on CD4+ T cells from blood buffy coats. The chain employs TRBV29-1 and TRBJ2-7; either TRBD1 or TRBD2 may fit D (6 bases each). The CDR3 bases are TGCAGCGTTGAGAAGGGGGGCTACGAGCAGTACTTC. Encoded protein: CSVEKGGYEQYF.